This T cell receptor (beta chain) is from a study of early T cells in non-severe SARS-CoV-2 infection. Overall study: Sequencing of unsorted whole blood was done on bulk RNA, leaving chains unpaired. Study findings and constraints: In VDJdb matching, anti-spike CD8 responses were favored while private and CD4 specificities went missing.

The CDR3 contains 16 residues. Germline values: CDR1 MGHRA, CDR2 YSYEKL. The ends were cut back, 0 bases at V and 0 bases at J, with 11 bases in the middle. The TCR library protocol was used to attach unique molecular identifiers. These identifiers were attached to individual cDNA molecules. MiXCR was run by TCRdb on the 5' RACE reads, yielding one entry per CDR3 protein. The sample shows 25,000 to 30,000 distinct CDR3 sequences, roughly 4.2% of them seen only once. In its sample, this clonotype was seen many times. Its target is not known. This chain links TRBV4-1 with TRBJ2-5; no definite D call. Specimen: whole blood. The receptor was derived from an adult who was a healthcare worker with PCR-confirmed SARS-CoV-2 infection or an uninfected control (not recorded which). CDR3 nucleotides: TGCGCCAGCAGCCAAGATTCTTCGGTCTACCAAGAGACCCAGTACTTC. Translating it yields CASSQDSSVYQETQYF.